This T cell receptor (beta chain) stems from a study of OX40 agonist ivuxolimab in advanced cancers. At the level of the study: Hepatocellular carcinoma, melanoma, renal cell or head and neck cancer affected the dose-escalation patients. Partial responses occurred in Three dose-escalation patients, one with hepatocellular carcinoma and two with cutaneous melanoma. General study results and limits: CD8+ T cells averaged more expanded clones than CD4+.

In this sample, this clone turned up a few times. Its antigen is not known. Assay used: immunoSEQ multiplex PCR; TCRdb lists only in-frame clones, some missing. The sample holds 65,000 to 90,000 clones, 75% to 90% seen once. The ends were cut back, 8 bases at V and 0 bases at J, with 7 bases in the middle. The CDR3 covers 12 residues. Germline lookup yields CDR1 SGHVS and CDR2 FNYEAQ. The TCR comes from an adult with an advanced solid tumor such as melanoma, head and neck, liver or kidney cancer. The chain joins TRBV7-6 to TRBJ2-5, with D unresolved. Sample: CD4+ or CD8+ T cells sorted from blood, taken in a trial of the OX40 agonist ivuxolimab. The CDR3 bases are TGTGCCAGCCGAGGCAACCAAGAGACCCAGTACTTC. Protein sequence: CASRGNQETQYF.